The clone carrying this T cell receptor (beta chain) came up many times. The target antigen is unknown. Original processing methods: Across samples, TCR counts had a median of about 100,000 and ranged from about 23,224 to 700,000. TCRdb fed the RACE reads into MiXCR, producing one record per CDR3 protein. TCRdb's processing, not the study's, gives the V and J calls here. This sample has 80,000 to 100,000 distinct CDR3 sequences, with about a tenth found just once. This sample's time point: patch test 3, about 24 weeks after DPC sensitization. Regarding treatment: therapeutic diphenylcyclopropenone sensitization with weekly scalp DPC. These data belong to a study of human T cells and chemical hapten exposure. The study, taken as a whole, reports: Against controls, expanded TCRs gave rise to significantly more large CDR3 similarity clusters.

Germline V gene sequence: CDR1 MNHEY, CDR2 SMNVEV (reference sequence). Trimming took 4 bases from V and 9 from J; bases not matched to a gene: 6. This CDR3 has 15 amino acids. The rearrangement joins TRBV27 to TRBJ1-6, with 10 nucleotides matching TRBD1. Sequencing used whole blood, obtained in connection with sensitization to the hapten diphenylcyclopropenone (DPC). The origin of this receptor is a woman in her 30s with alopecia areata. Some clones in this sample may be carry-over from other donors' samples. In DNA, the CDR3 is TGTGCCAGCAGTTCCCCGGGACAGGGGAGTTCACCCCTCCACTTT. Encoded protein: CASSSPGQGSSPLHF.